Shown below are 2 T cell receptor beta chains from a single sample sequenced in a study of radiotherapy plus CTLA-4 blockade in lung cancer. Data came from immunoSEQ multiplex PCR; TCRdb stores just in-frame clones and leaves some out. Of 90,000 or so clones in the sample, approximately 83% were seen once. The input for sequencing was peripheral blood, taken from a patient treated with radiotherapy plus ipilimumab. The source of these receptors is a human donor with non-small cell lung cancer who had stable disease on radiotherapy plus ipilimumab.

J is TRBJ2-7 and V is TRBV6-4, with D uncertain. The CDR3 has 13 amino acids. V lost 4 bases and J 2 bases, leaving 9 bases between the germline ends. CDR1 MRHNA and CDR2 SNTAGT come from the germline V gene. CDR3 in DNA: TGTGCCAGCAGTGCACTTAAGCCCTACGAGCAGTACTTC. Translation gives CASSALKPYEQYF.

This chain joins TRBV7-9 and TRBJ2-7, with 14 positions matching TRBD2. With 5 bases clipped from V and 6 bases from J, the junction kept 3 bases outside the gene matches. The CDR3 extends over 14 amino acids. Germline assignment: CDR1 SEHNR and CDR2 FQNEAQ (reference sequence). The CDR3 DNA follows: TGTGCCAGCAGCCTCGGACTAGCGGGAGGCGAGCAGTACTTC. Translation gives CASSLGLAGGEQYF.